The rows below give T cell receptor beta chains drawn from one sample of a study of blood T cell repertoires in COVID-19. Here immunoSEQ multiplex PCR was the method, and the copy in TCRdb shows in-frame clones only, minus some. The sample yields over 250,000 clones, 88% seen once. Sequencing used peripheral blood. Receptors originate from a woman in her 30s with acute or convalescent COVID-19. Both conserved end residues are trimmed from each CDR3.

V gene: TRBV9; J gene: TRBJ2-6; CDR3 protein: ASSPRGAGEVYSGANVLT
V gene: TRBV7-3; J gene: TRBJ2-1; CDR3 protein: ASSPLSSVNNEQF
V gene: TRBV6-5; J gene: TRBJ2-1; CDR3 protein: ASRERGYEQF
V gene: TRBV6-2/TRBV6-3; J gene: TRBJ2-2; CDR3 protein: ASSYVSPALGELF
V gene: TRBV19; J gene: TRBJ2-7; CDR3 protein: ASSGTGGYEQY
V gene: TRBV9; J gene: TRBJ2-5; CDR3 protein: ASSPGPGRETQY
V gene: TRBV27; J gene: TRBJ1-2; CDR3 protein: ASSLGGDYGYT
V gene: TRBV29-1; J gene: TRBJ2-3; CDR3 protein: SVEERGGHTDTQY
V gene: TRBV11-2; J gene: TRBJ2-2; CDR3 protein: ASSLEGARNTGELF
V gene: TRBV10-3; J gene: TRBJ1-2; CDR3 protein: AILTGRGYGYT
V gene: TRBV19; J gene: TRBJ1-5; CDR3 protein: ASSMGTRSNQPQH
V gene: TRBV18; J gene: TRBJ1-3; CDR3 protein: ASSPLVRTGNTIY
V gene: TRBV19; J gene: TRBJ2-5; CDR3 protein: ASSIEDSRMDQY
V gene: TRBV10-3; J gene: TRBJ2-1; CDR3 protein: AISGGLAGSSYNEQF
V gene: TRBV6-6; J gene: TRBJ1-1; CDR3 protein: ASSYSGGTEAF
V gene: TRBV5-6; J gene: TRBJ1-3; CDR3 protein: ASSLQGTFSGNTIY
V gene: TRBV5-4; J gene: TRBJ2-3; CDR3 protein: ASSLRDFTDTQY
V gene: TRBV11-2; J gene: TRBJ1-2; CDR3 protein: ASSLGADRGVLGYT
V gene: TRBV6-4; J gene: TRBJ2-1; CDR3 protein: ASSDQAGTYNEQF
V gene: TRBV19; J gene: TRBJ2-7; CDR3 protein: ASSGTAYEQY
V gene: TRBV19; J gene: TRBJ2-6; CDR3 protein: ASSMIFQVSSGANVLT
V gene: TRBV19; J gene: TRBJ2-1; CDR3 protein: ASSSTGTRLPNNEQF